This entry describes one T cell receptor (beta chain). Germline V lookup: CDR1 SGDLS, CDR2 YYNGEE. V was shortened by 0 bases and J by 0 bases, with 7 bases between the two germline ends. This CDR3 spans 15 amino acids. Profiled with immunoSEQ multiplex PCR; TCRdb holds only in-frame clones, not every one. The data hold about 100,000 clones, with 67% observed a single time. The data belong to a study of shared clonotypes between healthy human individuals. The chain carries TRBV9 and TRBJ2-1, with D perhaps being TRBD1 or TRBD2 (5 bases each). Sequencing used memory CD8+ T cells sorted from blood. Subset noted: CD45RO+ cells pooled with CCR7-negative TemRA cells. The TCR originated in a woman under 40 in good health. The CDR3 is CASSVGGISYNEQFF. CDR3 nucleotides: TGTGCCAGCAGCGTAGGGGGGATCTCCTACAATGAGCAGTTCTTC.